This T cell receptor (beta chain) was recorded in a study of naive and memory T cell subsets. Deletions cut 6 bases from V and 9 bases from J, with 12 bases between. The length of the CDR3 is 12 residues. CDR1 and CDR2 (germline): SGHTA, FQGNSA. General observations from the study: Naive and memory repertoire findings lacked a ground truth for validation. From naive to CM, EM and EMRA, diversity decreased and Gini increased. Over 95% of naive TCR sequences appeared only once after error correction, unlike memory subsets.

The beta constant-region primer was an equimolar mix of two oligonucleotides covering TRBC1 and TRBC2. TCRdb passed the UMI-ligation and nested PCR reads through MiXCR, listing each CDR3 protein once. The sample contains over 75,000 distinct CDR3 sequences, under 15% of which appear only once. A remark on this clonotype: Antigen specificity is unknown.

Overnight CMV lysate stimulation of fresh PBMCs defined donor CMV status by CD4+ IFNgamma. Sample: central memory CD4+ T cells from blood. The genes are TRBV7-2 and TRBJ2-1; D is unresolved. This receptor was obtained from a human donor in good health. CDR3 protein: CASSWREVEQFF. The CDR3 DNA sequence: TGTGCCAGCAGTTGGAGAGAGGTTGAGCAGTTCTTC. Based on the CDR3 plus reference TRBV7-2 and TRBJ2-1, the full variable domain is GAGVSQSPSNKVTEKGKDVELRCDPISGHTALYWYRQSLGQGLEFLIYFQGNSAPDKSGLPSDRFSAERTGGSVSTLTIQRTQQEDSAVYLCASSWREVEQFFGPGTRLTVL.